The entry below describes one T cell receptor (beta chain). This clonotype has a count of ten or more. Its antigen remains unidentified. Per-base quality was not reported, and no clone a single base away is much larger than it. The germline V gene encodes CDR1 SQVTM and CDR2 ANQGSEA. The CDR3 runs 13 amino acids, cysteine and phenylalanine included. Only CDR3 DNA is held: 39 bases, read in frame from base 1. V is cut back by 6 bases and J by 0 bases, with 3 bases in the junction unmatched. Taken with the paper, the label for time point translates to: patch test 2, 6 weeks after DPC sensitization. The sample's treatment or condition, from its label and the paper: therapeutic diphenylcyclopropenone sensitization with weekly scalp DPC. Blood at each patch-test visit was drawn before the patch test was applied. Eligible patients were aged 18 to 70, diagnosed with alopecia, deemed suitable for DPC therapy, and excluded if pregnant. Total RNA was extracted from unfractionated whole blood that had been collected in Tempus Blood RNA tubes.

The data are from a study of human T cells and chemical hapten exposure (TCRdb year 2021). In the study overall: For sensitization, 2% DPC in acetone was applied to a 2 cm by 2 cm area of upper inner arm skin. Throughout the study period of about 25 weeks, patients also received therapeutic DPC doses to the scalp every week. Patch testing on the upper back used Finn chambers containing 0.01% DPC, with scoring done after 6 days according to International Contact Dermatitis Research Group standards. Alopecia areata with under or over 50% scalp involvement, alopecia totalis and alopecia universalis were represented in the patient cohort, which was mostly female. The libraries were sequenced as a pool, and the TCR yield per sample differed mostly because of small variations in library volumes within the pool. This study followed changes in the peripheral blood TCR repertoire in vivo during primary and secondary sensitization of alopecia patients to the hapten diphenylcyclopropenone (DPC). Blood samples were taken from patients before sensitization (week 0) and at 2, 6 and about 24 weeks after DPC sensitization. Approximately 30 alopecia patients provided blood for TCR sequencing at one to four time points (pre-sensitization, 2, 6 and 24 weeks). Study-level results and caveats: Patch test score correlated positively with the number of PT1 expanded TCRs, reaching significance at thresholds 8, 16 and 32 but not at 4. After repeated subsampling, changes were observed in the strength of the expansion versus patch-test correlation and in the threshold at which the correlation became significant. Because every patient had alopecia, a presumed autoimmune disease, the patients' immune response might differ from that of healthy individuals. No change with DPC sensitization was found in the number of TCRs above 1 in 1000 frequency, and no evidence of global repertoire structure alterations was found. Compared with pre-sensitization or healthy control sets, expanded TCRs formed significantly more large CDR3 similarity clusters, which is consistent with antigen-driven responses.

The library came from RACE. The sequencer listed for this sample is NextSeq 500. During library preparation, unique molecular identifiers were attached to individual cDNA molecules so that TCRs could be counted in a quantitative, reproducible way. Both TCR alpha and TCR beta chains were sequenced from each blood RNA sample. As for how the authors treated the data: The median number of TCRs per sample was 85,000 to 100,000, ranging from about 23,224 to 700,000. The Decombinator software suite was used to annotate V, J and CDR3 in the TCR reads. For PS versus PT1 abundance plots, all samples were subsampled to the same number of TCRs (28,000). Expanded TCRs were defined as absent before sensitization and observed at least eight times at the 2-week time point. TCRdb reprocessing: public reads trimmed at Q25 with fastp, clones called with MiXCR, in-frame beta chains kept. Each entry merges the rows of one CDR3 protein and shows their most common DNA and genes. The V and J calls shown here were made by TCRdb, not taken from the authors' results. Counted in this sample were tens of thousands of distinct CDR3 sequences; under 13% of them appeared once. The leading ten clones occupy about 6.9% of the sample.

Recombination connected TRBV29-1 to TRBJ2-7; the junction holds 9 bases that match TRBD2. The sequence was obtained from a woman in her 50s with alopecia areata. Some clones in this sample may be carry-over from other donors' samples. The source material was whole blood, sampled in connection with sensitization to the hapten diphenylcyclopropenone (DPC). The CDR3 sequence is CSVRSGGSYEQYF. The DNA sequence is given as TGCAGCGTCCGTAGCGGGGGCTCCTACGAGCAGTACTTC.